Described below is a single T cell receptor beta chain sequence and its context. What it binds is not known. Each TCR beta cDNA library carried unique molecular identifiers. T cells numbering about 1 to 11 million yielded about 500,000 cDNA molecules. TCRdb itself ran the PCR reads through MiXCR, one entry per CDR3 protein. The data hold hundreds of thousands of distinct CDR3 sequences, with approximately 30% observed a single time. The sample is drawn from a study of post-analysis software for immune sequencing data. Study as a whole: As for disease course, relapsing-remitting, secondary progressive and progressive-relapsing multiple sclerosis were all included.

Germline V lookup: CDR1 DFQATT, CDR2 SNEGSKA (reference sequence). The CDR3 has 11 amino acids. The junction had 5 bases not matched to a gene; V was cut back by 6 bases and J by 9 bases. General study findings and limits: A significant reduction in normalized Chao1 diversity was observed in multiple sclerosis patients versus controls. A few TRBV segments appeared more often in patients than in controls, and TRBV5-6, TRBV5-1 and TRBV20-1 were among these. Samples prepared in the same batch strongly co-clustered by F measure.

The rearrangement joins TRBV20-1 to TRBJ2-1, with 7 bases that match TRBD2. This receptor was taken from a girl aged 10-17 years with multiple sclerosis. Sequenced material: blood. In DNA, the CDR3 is TGCAGTGCGTCGCTAGCGGCTGAGCAGTTCTTC. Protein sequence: CSASLAAEQFF.